This entry features one T cell receptor (beta chain) sequence. A single count supports this clone. This clone's antigen is unknown. Per-base quality was not reported, and no clone a single base away is much larger than it. The immunoSEQ Assay, a bias-controlled multiplex PCR, was used to amplify TCRbeta CDR3 regions from genomic DNA. The authors' analysis ran thus. The number of nucleated cells in each sample was estimated by amplification of reference gene primers within the assay. To quantify the absolute abundance of each unique TCRbeta CDR3 rearrangement, sequence reads were collapsed and filtered. For each sample, productive Simpson clonality was calculated as the square root of Simpson's diversity index over productive rearrangements. TCRdb re-hosts the immuneACCESS table, in-frame sequences only. Its copies lack some clones; in the studies checked, an unresolved V gene accounts for under half of them, and the cause for the rest is not known. D and trimming were read from the DNA, whereas the V and J calls and clone size are those reported in that table. The sample includes some 140,000 clones, with approximately 84% observed a single time. About a sixth of the sample is in the top ten clones.

Whole blood was collected in K2EDTA tubes by collaborating institutions according to the institutions' own protocols. Collaborator samples were shipped for TCRbeta analysis as frozen whole blood, isolated PBMCs, or DNA extracted from either sample type. Inclusive of the bounding cysteine and phenylalanine, the CDR3 is 14 residues long. The DNA shown is the 42-base CDR3, in frame from base 1. According to the germline V gene, CDR1 reads KGHSH and CDR2 reads LQKENI. V is cut by 3 bases and J by 5 bases, and the space between the germline ends is 14 bases. This record comes from a study of blood T cell repertoires in COVID-19 (dated by TCRdb to 2020 to 2021). Regarding the complete study: Samples from collaborators originated in the United States, Italy and Spain and spanned both the acute and convalescent phases of COVID-19. The prospective study material was composed of cDNA or gDNA derived from T cells, B-cell-depleted T cells, or PBMCs. The dataset comprised deeply sampled blood TCRbeta repertoires from subjects exposed to, actively infected with, or recovered from COVID-19. The repertoires were released in a freely available public database meant as a resource for research on the immune response to SARS-CoV-2. The samples were drawn from the first 160 participants of the ongoing ImmuneRACE study and from some 1,300 subjects provided by 6 global collaborators. A de-identified subject ID, COVID-19 status, age in years and sex were almost always included in the sample metadata. Where available, HLA class I and class II types were taken from metadata supplied by the sample provider and were not determined by assay-based typing.

Broad study findings and their caveats: How much clinical and demographic metadata was included differed by source and by participant, and the metadata was provided uncurated.

The chain is encoded by TRBV18 joined to TRBJ2-7, and possibly TRBD1, on 5 matching bases. The sample comprised peripheral blood. This sequence originates from a woman older than 75 with acute or convalescent COVID-19. The nucleotides read TGTGCCAGCTCACCCCGTTTGAAAGGGGACGAGCAGTACTTC. This yields the protein CASSPRLKGDEQYF.